This entry describes one T cell receptor (beta chain). Its target is not known. This specimen comes from a study of cytotoxic CD8 clonotypes in ibrutinib-treated CLL. Study summary: Partial response occurred in approximately 25 patients and complete response in 2; at median about 70 months, approximately 14 remained remitted and about 12 progressed. An average of about 250,000 productive templates and tens of thousands of productive rearrangements was obtained per sample.

CDR1 GTSNPN and CDR2 SVGIG come from the germline V gene (reference sequence). This CDR3 spans 15 amino acids. V shed 0 bases, J shed 7 bases, and the junction held 10 bases outside the gene matches. Study observations and caveats: Baseline levels were approached again at progression, after clonality had risen at ibrutinib response.

Target depth was 1 in 200,000 to 1 in 1 million T cells, about 10x per clonotype. Sequencing used immunoSEQ multiplex PCR; TCRdb keeps in-frame clones, though not all of them. Here the sample spans approximately 40,000 clones, roughly three quarters being singletons. The J gene is TRBJ2-7, the V gene TRBV30, with 9 bases identical to TRBD1. The TCR was taken from a human donor with chronic lymphocytic leukemia. The specimen was PBMCs, collected at disease progression, from a patient treated with ibrutinib. This chain's CDR3 is CAWSVRDRDFGEQYF. The DNA for the CDR3 is TGTGCCTGGAGTGTACGGGACAGGGACTTTGGGGAGCAGTACTTC.